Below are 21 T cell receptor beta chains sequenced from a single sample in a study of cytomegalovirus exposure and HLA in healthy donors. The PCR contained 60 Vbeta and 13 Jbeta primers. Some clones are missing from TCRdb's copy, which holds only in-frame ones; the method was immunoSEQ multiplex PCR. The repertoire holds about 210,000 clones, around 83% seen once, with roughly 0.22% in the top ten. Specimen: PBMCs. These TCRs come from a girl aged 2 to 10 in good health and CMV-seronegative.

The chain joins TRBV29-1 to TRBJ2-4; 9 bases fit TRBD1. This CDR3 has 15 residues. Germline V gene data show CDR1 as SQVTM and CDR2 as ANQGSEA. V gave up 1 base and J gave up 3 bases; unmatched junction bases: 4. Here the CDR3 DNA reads TGCAGCGTTGAAGGGACAGGGGTCGGCAAAAACATTCAGTACTTC. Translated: CSVEGTGVGKNIQYF. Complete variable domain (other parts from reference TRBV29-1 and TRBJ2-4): SAVISQKPSRDICQRGTSLTIQCQVDSQVTMMFWYRQQPGQSLTLIATANQGSEATYESGFVIDKFPISRPNLTFSTLTVSNMSPEDSSIYLCSVEGTGVGKNIQYFGAGTRLSVL.

The CDR3: CASSSVPPGLAGPYEQYF. As DNA, the CDR3 is TGTGCCAGCAGCTCAGTACCCCCCGGACTAGCGGGTCCCTACGAGCAGTACTTC. V and J are TRBV11-1 and TRBJ2-5; 11 nucleotides align to TRBD2. The end of the DNA fits TRBJ2-7 better, so the J call may be wrong. Germline V gene lookup returns CDR1 SGHAT and CDR2 FQDESV (reference sequence). The CDR3 extends over 18 amino acids.

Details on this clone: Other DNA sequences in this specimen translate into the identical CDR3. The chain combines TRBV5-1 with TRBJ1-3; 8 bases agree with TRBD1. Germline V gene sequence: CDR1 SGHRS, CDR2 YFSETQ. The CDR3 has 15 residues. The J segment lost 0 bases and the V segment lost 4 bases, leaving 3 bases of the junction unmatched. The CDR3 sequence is CASSLGTGSGNTIYF. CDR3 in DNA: TGCGCCAGCAGCCTAGGGACAGGCTCTGGAAACACCATATATTTT.

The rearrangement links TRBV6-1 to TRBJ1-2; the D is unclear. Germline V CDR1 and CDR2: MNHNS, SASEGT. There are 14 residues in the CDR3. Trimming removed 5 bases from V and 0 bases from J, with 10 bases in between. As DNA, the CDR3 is TGTGCCAGCAGTACTCTTCCTACTAACTATGGCTACACCTTC. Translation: CASSTLPTNYGYTF.

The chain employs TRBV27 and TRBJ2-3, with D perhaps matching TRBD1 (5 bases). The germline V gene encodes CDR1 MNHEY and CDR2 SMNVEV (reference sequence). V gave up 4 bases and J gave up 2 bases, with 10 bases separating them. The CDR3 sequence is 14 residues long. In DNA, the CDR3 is TGTGCCAGCAGTTCGTCGACAGCCACAGATACGCAGTATTTT. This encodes CASSSSTATDTQYF.

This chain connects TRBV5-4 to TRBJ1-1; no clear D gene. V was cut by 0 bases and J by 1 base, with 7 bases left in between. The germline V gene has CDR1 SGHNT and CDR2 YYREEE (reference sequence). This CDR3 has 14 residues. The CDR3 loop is CASSLEAGNTEAFF. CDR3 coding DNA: TGTGCCAGCAGCTTGGAGGCAGGGAACACTGAAGCTTTCTTT.

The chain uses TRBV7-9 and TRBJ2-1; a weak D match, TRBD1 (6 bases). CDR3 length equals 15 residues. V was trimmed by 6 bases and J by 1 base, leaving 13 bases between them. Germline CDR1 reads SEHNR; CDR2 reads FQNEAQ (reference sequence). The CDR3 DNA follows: TGTGCCAGCAGTGTTATCAGGGGATCCTACAATGAGCAGTTCTTC. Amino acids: CASSVIRGSYNEQFF.

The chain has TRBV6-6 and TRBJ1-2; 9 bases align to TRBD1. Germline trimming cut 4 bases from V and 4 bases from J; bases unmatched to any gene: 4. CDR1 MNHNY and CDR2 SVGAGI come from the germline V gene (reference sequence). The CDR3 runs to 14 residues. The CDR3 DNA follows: TGTGCCAGCAGTTCCGGGACAGGGAGCTATGGCTACACCTTC. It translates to CASSSGTGSYGYTF.

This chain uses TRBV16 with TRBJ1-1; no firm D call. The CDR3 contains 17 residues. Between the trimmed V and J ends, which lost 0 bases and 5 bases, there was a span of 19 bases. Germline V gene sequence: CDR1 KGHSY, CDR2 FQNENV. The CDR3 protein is CASSQSEIAQRGTEAFF. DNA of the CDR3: TGTGCCAGCAGCCAATCGGAAATAGCTCAGAGAGGGACTGAAGCTTTCTTT.

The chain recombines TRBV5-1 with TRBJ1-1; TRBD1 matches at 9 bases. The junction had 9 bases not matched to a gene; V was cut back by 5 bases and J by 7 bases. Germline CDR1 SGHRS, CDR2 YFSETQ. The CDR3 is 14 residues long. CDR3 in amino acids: CASRHPGQGFEAFF. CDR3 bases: TGCGCCAGCAGGCATCCGGGACAGGGATTTGAAGCTTTCTTT. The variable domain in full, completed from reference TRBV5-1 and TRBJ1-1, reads KAGVTQTPRYLIKTRGQQVTLSCSPISGHRSVSWYQQTPGQGLQFLFEYFSETQRNKGNFPGRFSGRQFSNSRSEMNVSTLELGDSALYLCASRHPGQGFEAFFGQGTRLTVV.

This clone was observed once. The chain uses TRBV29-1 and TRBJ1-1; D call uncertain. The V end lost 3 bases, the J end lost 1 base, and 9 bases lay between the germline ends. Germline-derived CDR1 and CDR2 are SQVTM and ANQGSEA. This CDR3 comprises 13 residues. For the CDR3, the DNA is TGCAGCGTTGAGACTACAAGGAACACTGAAGCTTTCTTT. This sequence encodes CSVETTRNTEAFF.

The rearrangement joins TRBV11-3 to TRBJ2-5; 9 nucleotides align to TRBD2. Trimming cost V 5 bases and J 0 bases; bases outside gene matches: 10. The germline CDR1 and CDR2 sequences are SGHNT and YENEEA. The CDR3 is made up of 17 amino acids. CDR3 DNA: TGTGCCAGCAGCCAGGGGCTAGCGGGGACCAACCAAGAGACCCAGTACTTC. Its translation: CASSQGLAGTNQETQYF.

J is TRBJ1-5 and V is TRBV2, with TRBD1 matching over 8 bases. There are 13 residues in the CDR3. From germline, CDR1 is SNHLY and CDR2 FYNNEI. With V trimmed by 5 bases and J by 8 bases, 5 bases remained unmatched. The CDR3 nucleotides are TGTGCCAGCAGTAACAGGGGGGTCGAGCCCCAGCATTTT. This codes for CASSNRGVEPQHF. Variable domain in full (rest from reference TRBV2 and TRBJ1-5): EPEVTQTPSHQVTQMGQEVILRCVPISNHLYFYWYRQILGQKVEFLVSFYNNEISEKSEIFDDQFSVERPDGSNFTLKIRSTKLEDSAMYFCASSNRGVEPQHFGDGTRLSIL.

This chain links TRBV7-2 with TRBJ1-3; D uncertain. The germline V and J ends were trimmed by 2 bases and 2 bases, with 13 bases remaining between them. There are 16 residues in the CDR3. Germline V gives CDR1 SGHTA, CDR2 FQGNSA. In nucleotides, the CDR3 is TGTGCCAGCAGCTTATGGGCACCCCTCGCTGGAAACACCATATATTTT. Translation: CASSLWAPLAGNTIYF.

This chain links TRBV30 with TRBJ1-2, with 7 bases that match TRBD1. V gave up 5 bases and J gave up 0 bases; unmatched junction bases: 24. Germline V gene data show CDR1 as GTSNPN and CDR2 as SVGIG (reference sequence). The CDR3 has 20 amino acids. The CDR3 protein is CAWCHSTDRIGDRANYGYTF. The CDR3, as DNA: TGTGCCTGGTGCCACTCAACCGACCGGATCGGGGACAGAGCTAACTATGGCTACACCTTC.

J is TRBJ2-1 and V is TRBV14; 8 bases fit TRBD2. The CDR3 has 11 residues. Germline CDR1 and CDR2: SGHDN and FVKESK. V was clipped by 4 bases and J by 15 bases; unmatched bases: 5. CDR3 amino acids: CASSPGRALFF. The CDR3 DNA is TGTGCCAGCAGCCCCGGGAGGGCCCTGTTCTTC.

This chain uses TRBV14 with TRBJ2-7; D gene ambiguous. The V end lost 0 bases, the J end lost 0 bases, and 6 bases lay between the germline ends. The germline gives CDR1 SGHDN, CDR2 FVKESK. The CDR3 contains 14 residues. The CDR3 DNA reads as TGTGCCAGCAGCCAAGAGGCTGGCTCCTACGAGCAGTACTTC. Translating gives CASSQEAGSYEQYF.

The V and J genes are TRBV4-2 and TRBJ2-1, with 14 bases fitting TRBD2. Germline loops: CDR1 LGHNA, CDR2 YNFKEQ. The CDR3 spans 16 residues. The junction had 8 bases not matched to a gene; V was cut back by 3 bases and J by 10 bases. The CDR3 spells CASSQSTSGGALEQFF. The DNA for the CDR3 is TGTGCCAGCAGCCAGTCGACTAGCGGGGGGGCTCTGGAGCAGTTCTTC.

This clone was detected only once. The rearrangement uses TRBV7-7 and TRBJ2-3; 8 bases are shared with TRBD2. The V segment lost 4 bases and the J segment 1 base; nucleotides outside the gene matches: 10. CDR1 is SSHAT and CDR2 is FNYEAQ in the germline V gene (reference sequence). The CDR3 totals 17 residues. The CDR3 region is CASSSKLTSGGTDTQYF. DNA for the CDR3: TGTGCCAGCAGCTCTAAGCTTACTAGCGGAGGCACAGATACGCAGTATTTT.

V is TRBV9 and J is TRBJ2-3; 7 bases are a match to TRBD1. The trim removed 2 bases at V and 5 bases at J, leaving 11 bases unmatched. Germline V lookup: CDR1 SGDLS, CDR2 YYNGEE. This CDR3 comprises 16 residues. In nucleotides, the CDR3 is TGTGCCAGCAGCGTTCGCTCAGTCGACAGGGTAGATACGCAGTATTTT. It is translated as CASSVRSVDRVDTQYF.

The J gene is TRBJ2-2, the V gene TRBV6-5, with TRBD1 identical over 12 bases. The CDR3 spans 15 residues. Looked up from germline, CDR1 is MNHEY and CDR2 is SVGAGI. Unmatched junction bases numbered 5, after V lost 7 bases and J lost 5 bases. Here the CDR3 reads CASTRDRGHTGELFF. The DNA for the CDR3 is TGTGCCAGCACCCGGGACAGGGGGCATACCGGGGAGCTGTTTTTT.